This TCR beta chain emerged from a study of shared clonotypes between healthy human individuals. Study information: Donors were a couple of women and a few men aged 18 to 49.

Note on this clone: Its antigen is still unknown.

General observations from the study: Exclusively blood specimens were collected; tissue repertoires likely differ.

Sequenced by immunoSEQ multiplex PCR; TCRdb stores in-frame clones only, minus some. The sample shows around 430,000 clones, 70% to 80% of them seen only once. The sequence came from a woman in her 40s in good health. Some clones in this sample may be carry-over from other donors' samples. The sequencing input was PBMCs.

The DNA of the CDR3 is TGTGCCAGCAGTTTCAGAATTAGGGCGCGCTTTACGAGGGAAGAGACCCAGTACTTC. Translating it yields CASSFRIRARFTREETQYF. The rearrangement joins TRBV28 to TRBJ2-5; TRBD2 might be the D (5 bases). Trimming took off 3 bases at V and 3 bases at J, with 26 bases between the two ends. The germline gives CDR1 MDHEN, CDR2 SYDVKM. The CDR3 sequence is 19 residues long.